These 27 T cell receptor beta chains were sequenced from one sample in a study of beta chain features in type 1 diabetes. The authors reverse transcribed all of the isolated RNA, so sequencing captured expressed TCRB transcripts. Data came from immunoSEQ multiplex PCR; TCRdb stores just in-frame clones and leaves some out. The data contain about 450,000 clones, about an eighth of them singletons. Material for sequencing was naive CD4+ T cells from blood. The receptor set was obtained from a woman aged 18-30 years in good health.

This clone showed up just a few times. The chain recombines TRBV27 with TRBJ2-6; D is undetermined. V dropped 8 bases and J dropped 3 bases, with 20 bases sitting between them. Germline CDR1 and CDR2: MNHEY and SMNVEV (reference sequence). This CDR3 comprises 17 residues. CDR3 region: CASQRLFPSLGANVLTF. The CDR3 region has the DNA TGTGCCAGCCAAAGGTTGTTCCCATCTCTTGGGGCCAACGTCCTGACTTTC.

This chain's CDR3 is CATSRGAAPNYGYTF. The CDR3 DNA reads TGTGCCACCAGCAGAGGGGCAGCCCCCAACTATGGCTACACCTTC. V and J are TRBV15 and TRBJ1-2; no reliable D call. V lost 1 base and J lost 2, with 11 bases in between. Germline loops: CDR1 LNHNV, CDR2 YYDKDF (reference sequence). The CDR3 sequence is 15 residues long. The full variable domain, with the rest looked up from reference TRBV15 and TRBJ1-2, is DAMVIQNPRYQVTQFGKPVTLSCSQTLNHNVMYWYQQKSSQAPKLLFHYYDKDFNNEADTPDNFQSRRPNTSFCFLDIRSPGLGDTAMYLCATSRGAAPNYGYTFGSGTRLTVV.

The chain joins TRBV7-9 to TRBJ2-7; 9 positions agree with TRBD1. The germline V gene encodes CDR1 SEHNR and CDR2 FQNEAQ (reference sequence). The CDR3 totals 14 residues. V was pared by 3 bases and J by 3 bases, with 3 bases of the junction left unmatched. The CDR3 DNA sequence: TGTGCCAGCAGCTTGGGACAGGGAGTCTACGAGCAGTACTTC. Translated: CASSLGQGVYEQYF.

This chain connects TRBV18 to TRBJ2-4, with a tentative D call TRBD2 (6 bases). Per the germline V gene, CDR1 is KGHSH and CDR2 is LQKENI. Trimming removed 3 bases from V and 4 bases from J, with 16 bases in between. This CDR3 has 16 amino acids. The CDR3 nucleotides read TGTGCCAGCTCACCCCTGCCGATAGCGGAAAAAAACATTCAGTACTTC. Its protein product is CASSPLPIAEKNIQYF.

V and J are TRBV7-9 and TRBJ2-3; D unclear. Germline V CDR1 and CDR2: SEHNR, FQNEAQ (reference sequence). The V end lost 6 bases, the J end lost 6 bases, and 10 bases lay between the germline ends. The CDR3 loop spans 12 amino acids. Here the CDR3 reads CASRVLGDTQYF. CDR3 DNA sequence: TGTGCCAGCAGAGTCCTGGGGGATACGCAGTATTTT.

This clone was observed a few times. The rearrangement joins TRBV7-3 to TRBJ2-1; 11 bases match TRBD2. CDR1 SGHTA and CDR2 FQGTGA come from the germline V gene. The V gene end was trimmed by 5 bases and the J gene end by 8 bases; junction bases not matched to a gene: 5. This CDR3 region has 14 residues. CDR3 loop: CASSLLAGGYEQFF. DNA of the CDR3: TGTGCCAGCAGCCTCCTAGCGGGAGGTTATGAGCAGTTCTTC.

This clone was detected only a few times. The chain combines TRBV5-1 with TRBJ2-2; D not certain. The V gene's germline CDR1 is SGHRS and CDR2 YFSETQ. The CDR3 loop spans 15 amino acids. V dropped 6 bases and J dropped 2 bases, with 14 bases sitting between them. The chain's CDR3 is CASTSDAINTGELFF. The CDR3 DNA reads TGCGCCAGCACTAGTGACGCAATAAACACCGGGGAGCTGTTTTTT.

The rearrangement uses TRBV7-8 and TRBJ2-2, with a possible D match to TRBD2 (6 bases). Germline CDR1 reads SGHVS; CDR2 reads FQNEAQ. The length of the CDR3 is 15 residues. Trimming removed 0 bases from V and 4 bases from J, with 9 bases in between. The CDR3 DNA is TGTGCCAGCAGCTTAGCCAGGAGGGGCACCGGGGAGCTGTTTTTT. The encoded protein is CASSLARRGTGELFF.

This clone appeared a few times. This chain links TRBV5-1 with TRBJ2-1, with 9 bases identical to TRBD1. With 0 bases clipped from V and 10 bases from J, the junction kept 17 bases outside the gene matches. There are 18 residues in the CDR3. CDR1 SGHRS and CDR2 YFSETQ come from the germline V gene. The CDR3 reads CASSLDQGWDRDYAEQFF. The CDR3 DNA is TGCGCCAGCAGCTTGGATCAGGGATGGGACAGGGACTATGCGGAGCAGTTCTTC. Complete variable domain (other parts from reference TRBV5-1 and TRBJ2-1): KAGVTQTPRYLIKTRGQQVTLSCSPISGHRSVSWYQQTPGQGLQFLFEYFSETQRNKGNFPGRFSGRQFSNSRSEMNVSTLELGDSALYLCASSLDQGWDRDYAEQFFGPGTRLTVL.

The chain links TRBV5-1 to TRBJ2-1; D is undetermined. The germline gives CDR1 SGHRS, CDR2 YFSETQ. The CDR3 has 14 amino acids. V was clipped by 4 bases and J by 6 bases, with 14 bases between them. The CDR3 protein is CASSPSQGFNEQFF. CDR3 bases: TGCGCCAGCAGCCCGAGCCAAGGGTTCAATGAGCAGTTCTTC.

There are a few counts of this clone. The rearrangement uses TRBV9 and TRBJ2-1; 7 nucleotides align to TRBD2. The CDR3 length is 15 residues. CDR1 is SGDLS, CDR2 YYNGEE, per germline. J gave up 3 bases and V 0 bases, and 3 bases lay outside the gene matches. CDR3 DNA: TGTGCCAGCAGCGTAGAAGCGGGATACTACAATGAGCAGTTCTTC. It translates to CASSVEAGYYNEQFF. The variable domain in full, completed from reference TRBV9 and TRBJ2-1, reads DSGVTQTPKHLITATGQRVTLRCSPRSGDLSVYWYQQSLDQGLQFLIQYYNGEERAKGNILERFSAQQFPDLHSELNLSSLELGDSALYFCASSVEAGYYNEQFFGPGTRLTVL.

This clone was seen a few times. V gene TRBV5-1 combines with J gene TRBJ2-1, with a weak D call TRBD2 (5 bases). Trimming left V 5 bases short and J 8 bases short, with 14 bases between. This CDR3 has 13 amino acids. Per the germline V gene, CDR1 is SGHRS and CDR2 is YFSETQ. The CDR3 loop reads CASRTNFLDEQFF. CDR3 nucleotides: TGCGCCAGCAGGACTAATTTTCTCGATGAGCAGTTCTTC.

The genes are TRBV5-6 and TRBJ2-5; D gene uncertain. Per germline, CDR1 SGHDT and CDR2 YYEEEE. This CDR3 comprises 15 residues. V lost 4 bases to trimming and J lost 1 base, with 14 bases between them. Here the CDR3 reads CASSRSFEVQETQYF. DNA of the CDR3: TGTGCCAGCAGCCGGTCTTTCGAAGTCCAAGAGACCCAGTACTTC. Full variable domain (rest looked up from reference TRBV5-6 and TRBJ2-5): DAGVTQSPTHLIKTRGQQVTLRCSPKSGHDTVSWYQQALGQGPQFIFQYYEEEERQRGNFPDRFSGHQFPNYSSELNVNALLLGDSALYLCASSRSFEVQETQYFGPGTRLLVL.

This clone was detected a few times. This chain connects TRBV14 to TRBJ2-1; the match to TRBD1 covers 8 bases. This CDR3 is built from 16 residues. The V gene's germline CDR1 is SGHDN and CDR2 FVKESK. Losses at the gene ends were 2 bases for V and 6 bases for J; bases not matched to a gene: 9. The CDR3 loop reads CASSQRPGQVFNEQFF. In DNA form, the CDR3 reads TGTGCCAGCAGCCAACGTCCGGGACAGGTCTTCAATGAGCAGTTCTTC. Variable domain in full (rest from reference TRBV14 and TRBJ2-1): EAGVTQFPSHSVIEKGQTVTLRCDPISGHDNLYWYRRVMGKEIKFLLHFVKESKQDESGMPNNRFLAERTGGTYSTLKVQPAELEDSGVYFCASSQRPGQVFNEQFFGPGTRLTVL.

This clone was seen a few times. This chain joins TRBV9 and TRBJ2-3, with TRBD1 matching over 7 bases. Trimming took 3 bases from V and 1 from J; bases not matched to a gene: 11. Germline V gene lookup returns CDR1 SGDLS and CDR2 YYNGEE. The CDR3 spans 17 residues. The CDR3 reads CASSATTGQWGTDTQYF. CDR3 nucleotides: TGTGCCAGCAGCGCGACGACGGGACAGTGGGGCACAGATACGCAGTATTTT.

This clone was observed a few times. V and J are TRBV12-5 and TRBJ2-1; TRBD1 matches at 7 bases. The V and J ends lost 1 base and 12 bases, in that order; junction bases with no gene match: 9. Looked up from germline, CDR1 is LGHNT and CDR2 is FRNRAP. This CDR3 comprises 14 residues. The CDR3 DNA reads as TGTGCTAGTGGTTTGGCCCGGACAGGACTGTTGCAGTTCTTC. Amino acids: CASGLARTGLLQFF.

In this sample, this clone turned up a few times. V and J are TRBV4-1 and TRBJ1-4; perhaps TRBD1 as D (6 bases). Germline V gene sequence: CDR1 MGHRA, CDR2 YSYEKL. The CDR3 is 18 residues long. Trimming pared 3 bases from V and 7 bases from J, leaving 24 bases between. The CDR3 sequence: CASSQGQAGVRRVEKLFF. CDR3 DNA sequence: TGCGCCAGCAGCCAGGGTCAGGCAGGGGTGAGGCGTGTTGAAAAACTGTTTTTT.

This chain connects TRBV18 to TRBJ2-1; the D is unclear. CDR1 and CDR2 from the germline V gene are KGHSH and LQKENI. V lost 3 bases to trimming and J lost 8 bases, with 11 bases between them. The CDR3 is 13 amino acids. The CDR3 DNA reads TGTGCCAGCTCACCCTCGAAGGCACATGAGCAGTTCTTC. Its translation is CASSPSKAHEQFF.

This clone has more than one count but fewer than ten. The rearrangement joins TRBV5-1 to TRBJ2-6, with D uncertain. The CDR3 has 15 residues. The germline V gene has CDR1 SGHRS and CDR2 YFSETQ. The V end was cut by 5 bases, the J end by 0 bases, with 9 bases between. The CDR3 sequence: CASRFRASGANVLTF. The CDR3 DNA follows: TGCGCCAGCAGATTCCGGGCCTCTGGGGCCAACGTCCTGACTTTC.

V is TRBV5-6 and J is TRBJ1-2; D unclear. This CDR3 region has 15 residues. With 4 bases removed from V and 2 bases from J, the gap between germline ends came to 15 bases. Germline loops: CDR1 SGHDT, CDR2 YYEEEE. CDR3 loop: CASSLGRVRNYGYTF. The CDR3 nucleotides are TGTGCCAGCAGCCTCGGACGAGTCAGGAACTATGGCTACACCTTC.

The chain uses TRBV15 and TRBJ1-2, with 7 bases that match TRBD1. The CDR3 has 16 amino acids. V lost 0 bases and J lost 7; bases outside the gene matches: 11. The germline CDR1 and CDR2 sequences are LNHNV and YYDKDF (reference sequence). CDR3 nucleotides: TGTGCCACCAGCAGAGAGGGACCAGGGGGGCCGGGTGGCTACACCTTC. This encodes CATSREGPGGPGGYTF. The full variable domain, rest sourced from reference TRBV15 and TRBJ1-2, is DAMVIQNPRYQVTQFGKPVTLSCSQTLNHNVMYWYQQKSSQAPKLLFHYYDKDFNNEADTPDNFQSRRPNTSFCFLDIRSPGLGDTAMYLCATSREGPGGPGGYTFGSGTRLTVV.

The gene calls are TRBV7-6 and TRBJ2-1, with a possible D match to TRBD2 (6 bases). The V and J ends lost 4 bases and 2 bases respectively, with 15 bases between them. Germline lookup yields CDR1 SGHVS and CDR2 FNYEAQ. The CDR3 is 16 amino acids. The DNA for the CDR3 is TGTGCCAGCAGCTCCGACCCGGGGGTGGCCTACAATGAGCAGTTCTTC. Translation gives CASSSDPGVAYNEQFF.

This clone was detected a few times. V is TRBV27 and J is TRBJ1-1, with D uncertain. Germline V lookup: CDR1 MNHEY, CDR2 SMNVEV (reference sequence). CDR3 size: 12 residues. Trimming left V 0 bases short and J 4 bases short, with 3 bases between. This CDR3 is CASSLSGTEAFF. The CDR3 DNA follows: TGTGCCAGCAGTTTATCTGGCACTGAAGCTTTCTTT.

This clone showed up just a few times. The chain combines TRBV19 with TRBJ2-1, with D unclear. The germline V and J ends were trimmed by 3 bases and 5 bases, with 11 bases remaining between them. The CDR3 totals 14 residues. From germline, CDR1 is LNHDA and CDR2 SQIVND (reference sequence). The CDR3 nucleotides are TGTGCCAGTAGTATCCGCCAGAATAACAATGAGCAGTTCTTC. This encodes CASSIRQNNNEQFF.

This clone was picked up a small number of times. The V gene is TRBV18, the J gene TRBJ1-2, with D maybe TRBD1 (5 bases). Per germline, CDR1 KGHSH and CDR2 LQKENI. V lost 3 bases and J lost 5, with 7 bases in between. This CDR3 region has 12 residues. DNA of the CDR3: TGTGCCAGCTCACCCGAGGGGTATGGCTACACCTTC. Protein product: CASSPEGYGYTF.

This clone came up many times. The DNA for the CDR3 is TGCAGCGCTGCCATAGCAGCCAAAAACATTCAGTACTTC. Amino acid sequence: CSAAIAAKNIQYF. The J gene is TRBJ2-4, the V gene TRBV29-1; D gene unclear. V was clipped by 7 bases and J by 0 bases, with 10 bases between them. The CDR3 is 13 residues long. Germline CDR1 is SQVTM and CDR2 is ANQGSEA.

This clone showed up just a few times. The V call is TRBV28, the J call TRBJ2-4, with 7 nucleotides matching TRBD2. Germline CDR1 reads MDHEN; CDR2 reads SYDVKM. The CDR3 is 17 residues long. J was trimmed by 3 bases and V by 4 bases; bases with no gene match: 12. The CDR3 here is CASSYTHMGLNKNIQYF. Written as DNA, the CDR3 is TGTGCCAGCAGTTACACCCACATGGGACTAAACAAAAACATTCAGTACTTC.